The entry below gives a single T cell receptor (beta chain) sequence along with its context. Antigen unknown. With 3 bases removed from V and 3 bases from J, the gap between germline ends came to 8 bases. The CDR3 runs to 14 residues. Germline V lookup: CDR1 LGHNA, CDR2 YSLEER. This sample was taken from a study of human T cells and chemical hapten exposure. TCRdb reprocessed the RACE reads via MiXCR and lists one record per CDR3 protein. This repertoire shows about 340,000 distinct CDR3 sequences, about 7% found once; its top ten account for around 8.4%. The sample's time point: patch test 1, 2 weeks after DPC sensitization. Described treatment: therapeutic diphenylcyclopropenone sensitization with weekly scalp DPC. Study-wide findings and caveats: TCRs above 1 in 1000 frequency stayed constant with DPC sensitization. While controls formed fewer of them, expanded TCRs formed significantly more large CDR3 similarity clusters.

This chain joins TRBV4-3 and TRBJ1-4; D ambiguous. This sequence was found in a young woman with alopecia areata. Some clones in this sample may be carry-over from other donors' samples. This material consisted of whole blood, taken in connection with sensitization to the hapten diphenylcyclopropenone (DPC). CDR3 protein: CASSQLLANEKLFF. In DNA, the CDR3 is TGCGCCAGCAGCCAGCTCCTTGCTAATGAAAAACTGTTTTTT.